This TCR beta chain derives from a study of blood T cell repertoires in COVID-19. This CDR3 contains 15 residues. The germline gives CDR1 SGHRS, CDR2 YFSETQ. V shed 4 bases and J 3 bases; nucleotides not matched to a gene: 9. In the original analysis: Estimates of nucleated cell counts were drawn from the amplification of reference gene primers. Measured with immunoSEQ multiplex PCR; TCRdb has only the in-frame clones, and not every one. V, J and clone size are taken as reported in that table, and D and trimming were inferred from the DNA itself. The profile covers some 300,000 clones, with about 88% appearing a single time and about 9.9% taken by the ten largest.

The rearrangement uses TRBV5-1 and TRBJ2-7; 8 bases agree with TRBD1. Sequencing was performed on PBMCs or T cells enriched from blood (not recorded which). This clonotype was sampled from a middle-aged woman who had recovered from COVID-19. The CDR3 is CASSGRTGTFYEQYF. The CDR3 DNA follows: TGCGCCAGCAGCGGACGGACAGGGACGTTCTACGAGCAGTACTTC.